The next 18 T cell receptor beta chains were all read from a single sample in a study of cytotoxic CD8 clonotypes in ibrutinib-treated CLL. The assay was immunoSEQ multiplex PCR, and TCRdb's table has in-frame clones only and misses some. Of 160,000 or so clones listed, more than 75% are singletons. Sequencing used PBMCs, obtained after 12 months of ibrutinib treatment. These receptors came from a human donor with chronic lymphocytic leukemia.

The table lists this clone with a few counts. Distinct nucleotide sequences in the sample also encode this CDR3. The chain joins TRBV29-1 to TRBJ2-5; TRBD2 agrees at 7 bases. J gave up 4 bases and V 4 bases, and 6 bases lay outside the gene matches. CDR1 is SQVTM and CDR2 is ANQGSEA in the germline V gene. The CDR3 is 13 amino acids. The CDR3 bases are TGCAGCGTTGGGCGTGGGGGGGGAGAGACCCAGTACTTC. Amino acids: CSVGRGGGETQYF.

The genes are TRBV5-1 and TRBJ1-4, with a possible D match to TRBD1 (5 bases). Germline CDR1 reads SGHRS; CDR2 reads YFSETQ. This CDR3 contains 15 residues. Trimming took off 4 bases at V and 7 bases at J, with 17 bases between the two ends. The CDR3 loop reads CASSGSLRGSEKLFF. CDR3 coding DNA: TGCGCCAGCAGCGGTTCACTTAGGGGAAGTGAAAAACTGTTTTTT.

This clone was recorded once. V gene TRBV2 combines with J gene TRBJ1-3; D gene unclear. Trimming pared 6 bases from V and 0 bases from J, leaving 9 bases between. This CDR3 has 14 residues. Germline V gene data show CDR1 as SNHLY and CDR2 as FYNNEI. CDR3 bases: TGTGCCAGCAGATCGGGCAGCTCTGGAAACACCATATATTTT. Its protein product is CASRSGSSGNTIYF.

CDR3 sequence: CASTLGDGGNQPQHF. The CDR3 DNA reads as TGTGCCAGCACCCTGGGGGATGGAGGCAATCAGCCCCAGCATTTT. The V and J genes are TRBV7-9 and TRBJ1-5, with D maybe TRBD1 (5 bases). Trimming took off 7 bases at V and 2 bases at J, with 15 bases between the two ends. The CDR3 covers 15 residues. Germline CDR1 reads SEHNR; CDR2 reads FQNEAQ (reference sequence).

The chain employs TRBV5-4 and TRBJ2-7; D is tentatively TRBD1 or TRBD2 (5 bases each). Germline V gene sequence: CDR1 SGHNT, CDR2 YYREEE (reference sequence). The CDR3 has 16 amino acids. The V end lost 0 bases, the J end lost 2 bases, and 15 bases lay between the germline ends. The CDR3 DNA reads as TGTGCCAGCAGCTTGGGGGGGATTGGGTCCACCTACGAGCAGTACTTC. It is translated as CASSLGGIGSTYEQYF.

The chain couples TRBV19 to TRBJ2-1, with a weak D call TRBD1 (6 bases). There are 14 residues in the CDR3. The germline V gene has CDR1 LNHDA and CDR2 SQIVND (reference sequence). Trimming pared 4 bases from V and 6 bases from J, leaving 13 bases between. The CDR3 is CASSTTGTPNEQFF. The CDR3, as DNA: TGTGCCAGTAGTACGACCGGGACACCCAATGAGCAGTTCTTC.

The gene calls are TRBV4-2 and TRBJ2-3, with 8 bases matching TRBD2. Looked up from germline, CDR1 is LGHNA and CDR2 is YNFKEQ. V was clipped by 0 bases and J by 4 bases; unmatched bases: 3. The CDR3 loop spans 15 amino acids. CDR3 DNA: TGTGCCAGCAGCCAAGAACGTAGCGGGGCAGATACGCAGTATTTT. It specifies CASSQERSGADTQYF.

The chain combines TRBV6-1 with TRBJ1-1; D perhaps matches TRBD1 (6 bases). Trimming took off 10 bases at V and 6 bases at J, with 18 bases between the two ends. Germline CDR1 is MNHNS and CDR2 is SASEGT. The CDR3 totals 13 residues. CDR3 bases: TGTGCCATTAGGGGGTCTCTTCTTTCTGAAGCTTTCTTT. Residues: CAIRGSLLSEAFF.

The V call is TRBV6-5, the J call TRBJ2-1; either TRBD1 or TRBD2 may supply D (5 bases each). There are 13 residues in the CDR3. The germline CDR1 and CDR2 sequences are MNHEY and SVGAGI. Trimming left V 5 bases short and J 8 bases short, with 13 bases between. CDR3 sequence: CASSSGDRDEQFF. In nucleotides, the CDR3 is TGTGCCAGCAGTAGTGGGGACCGGGATGAGCAGTTCTTC.

In nucleotides, the CDR3 is TGTGCCAGCAGTTTTTACGGGACAGTGAACACTGAAGCTTTCTTT. As protein: CASSFYGTVNTEAFF. This chain joins TRBV27 and TRBJ1-1; TRBD1 agrees at 7 bases. Germline V CDR1 and CDR2: MNHEY, SMNVEV (reference sequence). The CDR3 runs to 15 residues. Trimming cost V 3 bases and J 0 bases; bases outside gene matches: 4.

V is TRBV5-1 and J is TRBJ1-4, with D maybe TRBD1 (6 bases). The CDR3 extends over 17 amino acids. The germline V gene encodes CDR1 SGHRS and CDR2 YFSETQ. V was pared by 1 base and J by 3 bases, with 16 bases between. In DNA, the CDR3 is TGCGCCAGCAGCTTGCGGGTGGGCGCAGGGGCTAATGAAAAACTGTTTTTT. As protein: CASSLRVGAGANEKLFF. Using reference TRBV5-1 and TRBJ1-4 for the parts outside the CDR3, the full variable domain is KAGVTQTPRYLIKTRGQQVTLSCSPISGHRSVSWYQQTPGQGLQFLFEYFSETQRNKGNFPGRFSGRQFSNSRSEMNVSTLELGDSALYLCASSLRVGAGANEKLFFGSGTQLSVL.

The rearrangement links TRBV28 to TRBJ2-1, with 13 bases lining up with TRBD2. Germline lookup yields CDR1 MDHEN and CDR2 SYDVKM. The CDR3 consists of 18 residues. Unmatched junction bases numbered 11, after V lost 2 bases and J lost 7 bases. In DNA, the CDR3 is TGTGCCAGCAGTTTAGGGTACGGGGGACTAGCGGGACTTAATGAGCAGTTCTTC. Its translation: CASSLGYGGLAGLNEQFF.

This clone was observed a single time. The chain has TRBV27 and TRBJ2-7, with 14 bases that match TRBD2. In germline, CDR1 is MNHEY, CDR2 SMNVEV (reference sequence). The J segment lost 0 bases and the V segment lost 5 bases, leaving 6 bases of the junction unmatched. This CDR3 is built from 17 residues. CDR3 coding DNA: TGTGCCAGCAGTCCGGGGACTAGCGGGAGCCCCTCCTACGAGCAGTACTTC. Its protein is CASSPGTSGSPSYEQYF.

V gene TRBV27 combines with J gene TRBJ1-5; 9 bases align to TRBD1. The V gene end was trimmed by 0 bases and the J gene end by 0 bases; junction bases not matched to a gene: 3. Germline V gene sequence: CDR1 MNHEY, CDR2 SMNVEV (reference sequence). The CDR3 runs to 17 residues. The CDR3 spells CASSLSIQGASNQPQHF. CDR3 nucleotide sequence: TGTGCCAGCAGTTTATCGATACAGGGGGCTAGCAATCAGCCCCAGCATTTT.

The rearrangement joins TRBV29-1 to TRBJ1-1; D ambiguous. Germline lookup yields CDR1 SQVTM and CDR2 ANQGSEA. The length of the CDR3 is 13 residues. V was pared by 1 base and J by 1 base, with 7 bases between. The CDR3: CSVEVGGNTEAFF. CDR3 nucleotide sequence: TGCAGCGTTGAAGTCGGCGGGAACACTGAAGCTTTCTTT.

The chain uses TRBV6-1 and TRBJ1-5; D might be TRBD1 (5 bases). In germline, CDR1 is MNHNS, CDR2 SASEGT. The CDR3 runs to 17 residues. V dropped 1 base and J dropped 1 base, with 14 bases sitting between them. CDR3: CASSEGAGRGSNQPQHF. Written as DNA, the CDR3 is TGTGCCAGCAGTGAAGGTGCGGGGCGGGGCAGCAATCAGCCCCAGCATTTT.

The chain couples TRBV28 to TRBJ1-2; D is ambiguous. The germline CDR1 and CDR2 sequences are MDHEN and SYDVKM. The length of the CDR3 is 16 residues. V was trimmed by 2 bases and J by 5 bases, leaving 18 bases between them. CDR3 bases: TGTGCCAGCAGTTTAGGCTCCAAATGGGGTCCTTATGGCTACACCTTC. Translating gives CASSLGSKWGPYGYTF.

This clone showed up just once. The chain has TRBV7-9 and TRBJ2-1, with TRBD1 as a possible D gene (5 bases). Germline CDR1 reads SEHNR; CDR2 reads FQNEAQ (reference sequence). The V and J ends lost 1 base and 6 bases respectively, with 16 bases between them. The CDR3 is made up of 16 amino acids. The CDR3 coding sequence is TGTGCCAGCAGCTTAGTCGTAGGGGCAGGACCCAATGAGCAGTTCTTC. Translating it yields CASSLVVGAGPNEQFF.